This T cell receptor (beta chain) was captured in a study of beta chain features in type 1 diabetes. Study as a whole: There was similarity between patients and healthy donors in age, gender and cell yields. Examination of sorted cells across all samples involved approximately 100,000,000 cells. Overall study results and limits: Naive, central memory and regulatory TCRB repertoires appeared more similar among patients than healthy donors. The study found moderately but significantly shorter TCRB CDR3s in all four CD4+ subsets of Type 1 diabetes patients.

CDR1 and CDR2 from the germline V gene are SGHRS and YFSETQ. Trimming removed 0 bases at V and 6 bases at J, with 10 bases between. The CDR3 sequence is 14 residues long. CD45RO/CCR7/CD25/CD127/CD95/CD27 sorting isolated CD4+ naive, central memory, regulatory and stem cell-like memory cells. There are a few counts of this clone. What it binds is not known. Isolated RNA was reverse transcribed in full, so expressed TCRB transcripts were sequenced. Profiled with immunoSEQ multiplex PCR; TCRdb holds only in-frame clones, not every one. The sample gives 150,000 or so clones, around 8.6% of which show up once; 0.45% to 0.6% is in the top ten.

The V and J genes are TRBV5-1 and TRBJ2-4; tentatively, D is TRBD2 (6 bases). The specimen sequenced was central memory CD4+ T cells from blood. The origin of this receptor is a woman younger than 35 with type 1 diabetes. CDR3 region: CASSLGDGGNIQYF. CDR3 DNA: TGCGCCAGCAGCTTGGGGGACGGGGGAAACATTCAGTACTTC.